These 14 T cell receptor beta chains were sequenced from one sample in a study of shared clonotypes between healthy human individuals. Assay used: immunoSEQ multiplex PCR; TCRdb lists only in-frame clones, some missing. The table shows roughly 2.1 million clones, with 90% to 95% occurring only once. Naive CD8 populations comprised CD45RO-negative cells positively selected for CCR7, excluding terminally differentiated effector memory CD45RA+ cells. The sequenced sample consisted of naive CD8+ T cells from PBMCs. The receptors here all came from a man younger than 35 in good health. Some clones in this sample may be carry-over from other donors' samples.

CDR3 region: CASSPPSGHEQFF. In DNA, the CDR3 is TGTGCCAGCAGCCCCCCCTCTGGTCATGAGCAGTTCTTC. The gene calls are TRBV13 and TRBJ2-1; D call uncertain. V was cut by 5 bases and J by 8 bases, with 13 bases left in between. The CDR3 runs 13 residues. Germline CDR1 reads PRHDT; CDR2 reads FYEKMQ (reference sequence).

The chain joins TRBV6-5 to TRBJ2-7; possible D gene TRBD1, 6 bases. Germline lookup yields CDR1 MNHEY and CDR2 SVGAGI. The CDR3 contains 15 residues. V shed 4 bases and J shed 3 bases, with 16 bases lying between them. The CDR3 protein is CASSLLEGVVYEQYF. The CDR3 coding sequence is TGTGCCAGCAGTTTACTAGAGGGGGTGGTCTACGAGCAGTACTTC.

The J gene is TRBJ2-5, the V gene TRBV7-6; the match to TRBD2 covers 16 bases. The CDR3 is 17 residues long. V was clipped by 5 bases and J by 1 base; unmatched bases: 4. From germline, CDR1 is SGHVS and CDR2 FNYEAQ. The CDR3 DNA follows: TGTGCCAGCAGCCCGGGACTAGCGGGAGGGCTCCAAGAGACCCAGTACTTC. Translating it yields CASSPGLAGGLQETQYF.

The V and J genes are TRBV2 and TRBJ1-2, with 10 positions matching TRBD1. CDR3 length: 14 amino acids. Trimming at V came to 7 bases and at J to 3 bases, leaving 5 bases not matched to a gene. The germline CDR1 and CDR2 sequences are SNHLY and FYNNEI. In DNA form, the CDR3 reads TGTGCCAGCAACCGGGACAGGGGTGACTATGGCTACACCTTC. This gives the protein CASNRDRGDYGYTF.

This chain joins TRBV2 and TRBJ2-1, with 9 positions matching TRBD2. With 7 bases clipped from V and 4 bases from J, the junction kept 8 bases outside the gene matches. Germline loops: CDR1 SNHLY, CDR2 FYNNEI. The CDR3 has 15 amino acids. The CDR3, as DNA: TGTGCCAGCACTACCACTAGCGGGTTATACAATGAGCAGTTCTTC. Its protein product is CASTTTSGLYNEQFF.

The count of this clone is one. The chain joins TRBV9 to TRBJ2-3; a possible D gene is TRBD2 (6 bases). V lost 0 bases and J 3 bases, leaving 14 bases between the germline ends. The CDR3 has 16 amino acids. CDR1 and CDR2 from the germline V gene are SGDLS and YYNGEE. The CDR3 DNA reads as TGTGCCAGCAGCGTAGGCGCGCTCCGGGGGACAGATACGCAGTATTTT. Amino acid sequence: CASSVGALRGTDTQYF. Complete variable domain (other parts from reference TRBV9 and TRBJ2-3): DSGVTQTPKHLITATGQRVTLRCSPRSGDLSVYWYQQSLDQGLQFLIQYYNGEERAKGNILERFSAQQFPDLHSELNLSSLELGDSALYFCASSVGALRGTDTQYFGPGTRLTVL.

This clone has a single count. The genes are TRBV30 and TRBJ2-3; 8 bases match TRBD1. In germline, CDR1 is GTSNPN, CDR2 SVGIG (reference sequence). V lost 0 bases to trimming and J lost 2 bases; unmatched junction nucleotides: 7. The CDR3 is 16 residues long. The CDR3 is CAWSVGAGGFTDTQYF. CDR3 nucleotide sequence: TGTGCCTGGAGTGTAGGGGCAGGGGGCTTCACAGATACGCAGTATTTT.

The gene calls are TRBV4-2 and TRBJ2-5; the D is unclear. V lost 2 bases and J 4 bases, leaving 14 bases between the germline ends. The V gene's germline CDR1 is LGHNA and CDR2 YNFKEQ. The CDR3 is 15 residues long. This CDR3 reads CASSQLEAGLETQYF. The CDR3 bases are TGTGCCAGCAGCCAACTGGAAGCCGGTTTAGAGACCCAGTACTTC.

This chain links TRBV28 with TRBJ2-1; tentatively, D is TRBD1 (5 bases). The V gene's germline CDR1 is MDHEN and CDR2 SYDVKM. V was pared by 2 bases and J by 6 bases, with 14 bases between. CDR3 length: 15 residues. CDR3: CASSLPLRGLNEQFF. In DNA form, the CDR3 reads TGTGCCAGCAGTTTACCCCTAAGGGGTCTCAATGAGCAGTTCTTC.

A word on this clone: Other DNA variants within this sample encode the same CDR3. The chain recombines TRBV6-5 with TRBJ2-2; D uncertain. Germline lookup yields CDR1 MNHEY and CDR2 SVGAGI. The V end was cut by 2 bases, the J end by 3 bases, with 4 bases between. This CDR3 spans 13 amino acids. CDR3 in amino acids: CASSYGYTGELFF. The DNA for the CDR3 is TGTGCCAGCAGTTACGGCTACACCGGGGAGCTGTTTTTT.

The chain couples TRBV9 to TRBJ2-2, with D possibly being TRBD1 (6 bases). Germline V gives CDR1 SGDLS, CDR2 YYNGEE. Trimming cost V 3 bases and J 1 base, with 13 bases left between them. This CDR3 region has 16 residues. CDR3 region: CASSGPGHWNTGELFF. The CDR3 DNA reads TGTGCCAGCAGCGGCCCGGGACACTGGAACACCGGGGAGCTGTTTTTT. Supplemented by reference TRBV9 and TRBJ2-2, the full variable domain reads DSGVTQTPKHLITATGQRVTLRCSPRSGDLSVYWYQQSLDQGLQFLIQYYNGEERAKGNILERFSAQQFPDLHSELNLSSLELGDSALYFCASSGPGHWNTGELFFGEGSRLTVL.

The chain employs TRBV11-2 and TRBJ2-3; D is undetermined. Germline V gives CDR1 SGHAT, CDR2 FQNNGV. The CDR3 runs 15 residues. V lost 2 bases and J 2 bases, leaving 11 bases between the germline ends. CDR3: CASSLSARPTDTQYF. CDR3 nucleotide sequence: TGTGCCAGCAGCTTATCAGCGAGACCCACAGATACGCAGTATTTT.

The chain uses TRBV6-1 and TRBJ2-7, with D tentatively TRBD1 (6 bases). With 7 bases removed from V and 2 bases from J, the gap between germline ends came to 15 bases. The CDR3 has 14 amino acids. The germline gives CDR1 MNHNS, CDR2 SASEGT. This chain's CDR3 is CASTSGTLTYEQYF. The CDR3, as DNA: TGTGCCAGCACTTCCGGGACACTGACCTACGAGCAGTACTTC.

In this sample, this clone turned up once. This chain uses TRBV7-2 with TRBJ1-2; unclear D gene. The germline CDR1 and CDR2 sequences are SGHTA and FQGNSA. This CDR3 has 15 residues. V lost 2 bases to trimming and J lost 4 bases, with 14 bases between them. In nucleotides, the CDR3 is TGTGCCAGCAGCTTATGGCCTCCCTGGGGCTATGGCTACACCTTC. This codes for CASSLWPPWGYGYTF.